One sample yielded the 27 T cell receptor beta chains listed below, sequenced in a study of vaccination effects on CD4 cells after COVID-19. Sequencing used immunoSEQ multiplex PCR; TCRdb keeps in-frame clones, though not all of them. The table includes tens of thousands of clones, 75% to 90% detected once. Within the ViraFEST assay, antigen-specific CD4+ T cells underwent expansion with viral peptide pools prior to sequencing. It was after more than 8 days of culture that CD4+ T cells were isolated. Participants were vaccinated with two doses of either the BNT162b2 or mRNA-1273 vaccine. The antigens for these receptors are not known. The sequencing used CD4+ T cells from PBMCs cultured with SARS-CoV-2 spike peptides, collected after COVID-19 vaccination. These receptor sequences come from a human donor who received a COVID-19 vaccine. Some clones in this sample may be carry-over from other donors' samples.

The genes are TRBV2 and TRBJ1-3, with TRBD1 identical over 8 bases. The V gene end was trimmed by 4 bases and the J gene end by 3 bases; junction bases not matched to a gene: 5. The CDR3 has 15 amino acids. Germline V gene data show CDR1 as SNHLY and CDR2 as FYNNEI. CDR3 nucleotide sequence: TGTGCCAGCAGTGGGACAGGGTTCGGTGGAAACACCATATATTTT. Its protein product is CASSGTGFGGNTIYF.

This sequence joins TRBV20-1 and TRBJ2-2, with D unresolved. Germline V CDR1 and CDR2: DFQATT, SNEGSKA (reference sequence). This CDR3 has 15 amino acids. Trimming took off 3 bases at V and 4 bases at J, with 15 bases between the two ends. This CDR3 is CSASRRVAGTGELFF. In nucleotides, the CDR3 is TGCAGTGCTAGTCGAAGGGTAGCCGGCACCGGGGAGCTGTTTTTT.

This chain joins TRBV11-3 and TRBJ2-1; weak D call: TRBD2 (7 bases). Trimming took 3 bases from V and 6 from J, leaving 21 bases between them. Germline CDR1 reads SGHNT; CDR2 reads YENEEA. The CDR3 is 17 amino acids. The CDR3 loop is CASSLTRGASMRNEQFF. The CDR3 nucleotides read TGTGCCAGCAGCTTGACACGGGGGGCCAGTATGCGCAATGAGCAGTTCTTC.

The gene calls are TRBV6-5 and TRBJ2-3; the match to TRBD1 covers 9 bases. Trimming at V came to 6 bases and at J to 1 base, leaving 2 bases not matched to a gene. This CDR3 has 14 residues. Germline CDR1 reads MNHEY; CDR2 reads SVGAGI. CDR3 region: CASRRTGGTDTQYF. The DNA of the CDR3 is TGTGCCAGCAGGAGGACAGGGGGCACAGATACGCAGTATTTT.

The rearrangement uses TRBV5-8 and TRBJ1-1; D is ambiguous. The V gene's germline CDR1 is SGHTS and CDR2 YDEGEE. Trimming removed 2 bases at V and 1 base at J, with 6 bases between. The CDR3 loop spans 13 amino acids. CDR3 region: CASSFGGNTEAFF. CDR3 DNA sequence: TGTGCCAGCAGCTTTGGCGGGAACACTGAAGCTTTCTTT.

V gene TRBV7-9 combines with J gene TRBJ2-1; 8 bases map to TRBD2. The CDR3 covers 15 residues. The trim removed 6 bases at V and 5 bases at J, leaving 9 bases unmatched. Germline CDR1 and CDR2: SEHNR and FQNEAQ (reference sequence). The CDR3, as DNA: TGTGCCAGCAGACCAAGCGGGGGAATAAACAATGAGCAGTTCTTC. This translates into CASRPSGGINNEQFF. The complete variable domain, with remaining parts taken from reference TRBV7-9 and TRBJ2-1, reads DTGVSQNPRHKITKRGQNVTFRCDPISEHNRLYWYRQTLGQGPEFLTYFQNEAQLEKSRLLSDRFSAERPKGSFSTLEIQRTEQGDSAMYLCASRPSGGINNEQFFGPGTRLTVL.

The chain carries TRBV18 and TRBJ1-1, with 9 bases lining up with TRBD1. CDR3 length: 14 amino acids. Losses at the gene ends were 6 bases for V and 8 bases for J; bases not matched to a gene: 10. The germline V gene has CDR1 KGHSH and CDR2 LQKENI. CDR3 region: CASSQYDDRGEAFF. CDR3 DNA sequence: TGTGCCAGCTCCCAATATGATGACAGGGGGGAAGCTTTCTTT.

The rearrangement links TRBV4-3 to TRBJ2-3; maybe TRBD2 (7 bases). CDR3 size: 19 residues. The V gene lost 3 bases and the J gene lost 6 bases, with 28 bases spanning the gap. The V gene's germline CDR1 is LGHNA and CDR2 YSLEER. For the CDR3, the DNA is TGCGCCAGCAGCCACCACGGAGGTGTGGGGGGGCGGACGGGTGATACGCAGTATTTT. Encoded protein: CASSHHGGVGGRTGDTQYF.

This clone is a singleton in its sample. The chain is built from TRBV5-1 and TRBJ2-1; D may be TRBD2 (5 bases). Germline V gene sequence: CDR1 SGHRS, CDR2 YFSETQ. The length of the CDR3 is 15 residues. Trimming removed 2 bases at V and 8 bases at J, with 17 bases between. The CDR3, as DNA: TGCGCCAGCAGCTTCCGTAGCGCCAATGTGTATGAGCAGTTCTTC. This codes for CASSFRSANVYEQFF.

This clone was recorded only once. The chain uses TRBV25-1 and TRBJ2-2, with D unclear. Per the germline V gene, CDR1 is MGHDK and CDR2 is SYGVNS. This CDR3 is built from 15 residues. V lost 3 bases and J 8 bases, leaving 16 bases between the germline ends. This chain's CDR3 is CASSDTARAEGELFF. The CDR3 DNA is TGTGCCAGCAGTGACACCGCGCGCGCGGAAGGGGAGCTGTTTTTT.

The chain couples TRBV2 to TRBJ2-2, with a weak D call TRBD1 (5 bases). CDR3 length: 14 residues. Between the trimmed V and J ends, which lost 2 bases and 4 bases, there was a span of 8 bases. CDR1 and CDR2 from the germline V gene are SNHLY and FYNNEI. CDR3: CASSEQGRTGELFF. The CDR3 coding sequence is TGTGCCAGCAGTGAACAGGGTCGCACCGGGGAGCTGTTTTTT.

This clone was detected once. V and J are TRBV12-3 or TRBV12-4 and TRBJ1-5; perhaps TRBD1 as D (5 bases). CDR3 length: 13 amino acids. Trimming pared 2 bases from V and 7 bases from J, leaving 9 bases between. CDR3 protein: CASSLSRAQPQHF. The CDR3 DNA is TGTGCCAGCAGTTTATCCAGGGCCCAGCCCCAGCATTTT.

The chain links TRBV24-1 to TRBJ1-1; D unresolved. Germline CDR1 and CDR2: KGHDR and SFDVKD. V was trimmed by 3 bases and J by 0 bases, leaving 10 bases between them. The CDR3 has 15 residues. CDR3 DNA: TGTGCCACCAGTGATAACGCAGGATTGAACACTGAAGCTTTCTTT. Translated: CATSDNAGLNTEAFF.

The V and J genes are TRBV15 and TRBJ1-3; no clear D. The CDR3 covers 14 residues. CDR1 and CDR2 (germline): LNHNV, YYDKDF (reference sequence). The germline V and J ends were trimmed by 0 bases and 4 bases, with 7 bases remaining between them. In nucleotides, the CDR3 is TGTGCCACCAGCAGAGATCCTGGGGGAAACACCATATATTTT. Translating it yields CATSRDPGGNTIYF.

The V call is TRBV6-6, the J call TRBJ2-1, with TRBD1 matching over 9 bases. Losses at the gene ends were 9 bases for V and 6 bases for J; bases not matched to a gene: 9. Germline V gene data show CDR1 as MNHNY and CDR2 as SVGAGI (reference sequence). This CDR3 comprises 14 residues. CDR3 in DNA: TGTGCCAGTGTCGGAGCGGACAGGGGCAATGAGCAGTTCTTC. Translating gives CASVGADRGNEQFF.

This chain uses TRBV5-1 with TRBJ1-1; tentative D call: TRBD1 (6 bases). V was clipped by 0 bases and J by 0 bases, with 6 bases between them. The CDR3 runs 14 residues. Germline CDR1 SGHRS, CDR2 YFSETQ. CDR3 in DNA: TGCGCCAGCAGCTTGGGACAGGTGAACACTGAAGCTTTCTTT. Translated, it gives CASSLGQVNTEAFF.

This clone was observed a single time. The chain has TRBV5-6 and TRBJ2-7; D ambiguous. Germline V lookup: CDR1 SGHDT, CDR2 YYEEEE. V lost 0 bases to trimming and J lost 2 bases, with 9 bases between them. The CDR3 is 14 amino acids. The CDR3 spells CASSLAWSTYEQYV. CDR3 sequence (DNA): TGTGCCAGCAGCTTGGCCTGGTCCACCTACGAGCAGTACGTC.

This chain joins TRBV6-5 and TRBJ1-2; D perhaps matches TRBD1 (6 bases). V lost 6 bases and J lost 4, with 15 bases in between. This CDR3 is 14 amino acids long. Germline V gene data show CDR1 as MNHEY and CDR2 as SVGAGI. The CDR3 nucleotides are TGTGCCAGCAGCCCGGACAGTGGGGGCTATGGCTACACCTTC. Its translation is CASSPDSGGYGYTF.

The genes are TRBV6-1 and TRBJ1-1; D is undetermined. Trimming shortened V by 2 bases and J by 11 bases, and 15 bases separated the two germline ends. Germline V CDR1 and CDR2: MNHNS, SASEGT. The CDR3 runs to 13 residues. In nucleotides, the CDR3 is TGTGCCAGCAGTGAACTTGCAGCGGTGGGGGCTTTCTTT. Its protein product is CASSELAAVGAFF.

V and J are TRBV5-1 and TRBJ1-2; 9 positions match TRBD1. The V gene's germline CDR1 is SGHRS and CDR2 YFSETQ. The CDR3 totals 14 residues. J gave up 8 bases and V 4 bases, and 9 bases lay outside the gene matches. The CDR3 here is CASSPRTGEGGYTF. DNA of the CDR3: TGCGCCAGCAGCCCACGGACAGGGGAAGGGGGCTACACCTTC.

V is TRBV30 and J is TRBJ1-5; D uncertain. The CDR3 contains 16 residues. V was clipped by 0 bases and J by 0 bases, with 12 bases between them. Germline values: CDR1 GTSNPN, CDR2 SVGIG (reference sequence). In DNA, the CDR3 is TGTGCCTGGAGTGTACTAGGTGCGAGTAGCAATCAGCCCCAGCATTTT. Encoded protein: CAWSVLGASSNQPQHF.

The chain recombines TRBV24-1 with TRBJ2-1; D is perhaps TRBD1 (6 bases). The length of the CDR3 is 11 residues. CDR1 is KGHDR, CDR2 SFDVKD, per germline. The V and J ends lost 4 bases and 10 bases respectively, with 7 bases between them. The CDR3 loop reads CATSEDREQFF. CDR3 sequence (DNA): TGTGCCACCAGTGAGGACAGAGAGCAGTTCTTC.

Points on this clone: In the same sample, other DNA sequences code for this CDR3. The CDR3 DNA sequence: TGTGCCAGCAGTAGTCAGGGGGCGCGGCAGCCCCAGCATTTT. It encodes CASSSQGARQPQHF. V is TRBV28 and J is TRBJ1-5; 8 bases are shared with TRBD1. CDR3 length equals 14 residues. Germline loops: CDR1 MDHEN, CDR2 SYDVKM. The trim removed 5 bases at V and 7 bases at J, leaving 7 bases unmatched.

A few counts support this clone. The chain couples TRBV19 to TRBJ1-5; 9 nucleotides agree with TRBD1. With V trimmed by 6 bases and J by 3 bases, 9 bases remained unmatched. This CDR3 is built from 16 residues. The germline V gene encodes CDR1 LNHDA and CDR2 SQIVND (reference sequence). The CDR3 here is CASRGQGGFINQPQHF. The CDR3 coding sequence is TGTGCCAGTAGGGGACAGGGAGGATTCATCAATCAGCCCCAGCATTTT.

The CDR3 DNA is TGTGCCAGCAGCACCATGGACAGGCTCACCGGGGAGCTGTTTTTT. As protein: CASSTMDRLTGELFF. The chain carries TRBV6-5 and TRBJ2-2, with TRBD1 matching 7 bases. Germline V CDR1 and CDR2: MNHEY, SVGAGI. This CDR3 has 15 amino acids. Trimming cost V 6 bases and J 4 bases; bases outside gene matches: 8.

This clone was picked up one time. This chain links TRBV5-1 with TRBJ2-2; D possibly uses TRBD1 or TRBD2 (5 bases each). Trimming cost V 0 bases and J 7 bases, with 10 bases left between them. The CDR3 is 14 amino acids. Germline V gene data show CDR1 as SGHRS and CDR2 as YFSETQ. The CDR3 DNA follows: TGCGCCAGCAGCTTGGATTGGGGGAGCGGGGAGCTGTTTTTT. It encodes CASSLDWGSGELFF. The complete variable domain, with remaining parts taken from reference TRBV5-1 and TRBJ2-2, reads KAGVTQTPRYLIKTRGQQVTLSCSPISGHRSVSWYQQTPGQGLQFLFEYFSETQRNKGNFPGRFSGRQFSNSRSEMNVSTLELGDSALYLCASSLDWGSGELFFGEGSRLTVL.

V usage is TRBV5-1 and J usage is TRBJ2-1; D not certain. Germline values: CDR1 SGHRS, CDR2 YFSETQ. The CDR3 is 14 residues long. V was pared by 1 base and J by 3 bases, with 8 bases between. The CDR3 sequence: CASSLTAYYNEQFF. The CDR3 DNA sequence: TGCGCCAGCAGCTTGACGGCCTACTACAATGAGCAGTTCTTC.